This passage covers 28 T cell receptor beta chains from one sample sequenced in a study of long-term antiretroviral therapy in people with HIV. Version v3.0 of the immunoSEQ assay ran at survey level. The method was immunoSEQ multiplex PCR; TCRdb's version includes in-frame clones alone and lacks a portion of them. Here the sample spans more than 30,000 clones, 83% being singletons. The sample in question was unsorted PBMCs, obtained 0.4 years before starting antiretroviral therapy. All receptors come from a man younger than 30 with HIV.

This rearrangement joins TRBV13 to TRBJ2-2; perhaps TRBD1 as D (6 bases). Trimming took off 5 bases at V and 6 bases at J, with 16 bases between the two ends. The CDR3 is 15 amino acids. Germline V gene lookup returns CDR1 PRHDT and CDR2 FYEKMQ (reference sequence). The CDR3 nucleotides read TGTGCCAGCAGCCCCGTAGGACAGTCCCCCGGGGAGCTGTTTTTT. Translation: CASSPVGQSPGELFF.

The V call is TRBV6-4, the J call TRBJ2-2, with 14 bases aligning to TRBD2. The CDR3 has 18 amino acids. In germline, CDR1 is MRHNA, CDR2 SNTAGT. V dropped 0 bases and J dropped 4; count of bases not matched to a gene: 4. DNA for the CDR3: TGTGCCAGCAGTGACTCGACTAGCGGGAGGGCCGGCACCGGGGAGCTGTTTTTT. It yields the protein CASSDSTSGRAGTGELFF.

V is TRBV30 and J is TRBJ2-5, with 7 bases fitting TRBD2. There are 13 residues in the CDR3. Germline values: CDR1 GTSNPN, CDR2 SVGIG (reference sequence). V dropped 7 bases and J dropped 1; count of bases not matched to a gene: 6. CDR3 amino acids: CASAGTFQETQYF. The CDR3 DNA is TGTGCCTCAGCGGGGACCTTCCAAGAGACCCAGTACTTC.

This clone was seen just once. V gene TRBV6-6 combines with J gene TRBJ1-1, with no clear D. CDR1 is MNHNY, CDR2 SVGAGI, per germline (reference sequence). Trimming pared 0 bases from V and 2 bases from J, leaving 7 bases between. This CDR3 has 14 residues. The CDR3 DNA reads TGTGCCAGCAGTTACTCGGCGGGAAACACTGAAGCTTTCTTT. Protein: CASSYSAGNTEAFF.

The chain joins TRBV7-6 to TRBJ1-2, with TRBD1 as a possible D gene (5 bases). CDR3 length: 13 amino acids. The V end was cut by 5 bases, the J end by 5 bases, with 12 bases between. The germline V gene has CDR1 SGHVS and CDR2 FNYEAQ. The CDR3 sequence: CASSAGTGYGYTF. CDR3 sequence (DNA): TGTGCCAGCAGCGCCGGGACGGGGTATGGCTACACCTTC.

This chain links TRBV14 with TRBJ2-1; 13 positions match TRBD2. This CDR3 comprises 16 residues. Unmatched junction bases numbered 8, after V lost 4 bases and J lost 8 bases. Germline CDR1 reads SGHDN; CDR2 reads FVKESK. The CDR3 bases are TGTGCCAGCAGCCCGAATGGACTAGCGGGAGTCGATGAGCAGTTCTTC. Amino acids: CASSPNGLAGVDEQFF.

CDR3 loop: CASSIWNTEAFF. The CDR3 DNA reads TGTGCCAGTAGTATATGGAACACTGAAGCTTTCTTT. The chain carries TRBV19 and TRBJ1-1; D ambiguous. The V end lost 2 bases, the J end lost 1 base, and 2 bases lay between the germline ends. CDR1 LNHDA and CDR2 SQIVND come from the germline V gene (reference sequence). The CDR3 has 12 amino acids. Drawing the rest from reference TRBV19 and TRBJ1-1, the complete variable domain is DGGITQSPKYLFRKEGQNVTLSCEQNLNHDAMYWYRQDPGQGLRLIYYSQIVNDFQKGDIAEGYSVSREKKESFPLTVTSAQKNPTAFYLCASSIWNTEAFFGQGTRLTVV.

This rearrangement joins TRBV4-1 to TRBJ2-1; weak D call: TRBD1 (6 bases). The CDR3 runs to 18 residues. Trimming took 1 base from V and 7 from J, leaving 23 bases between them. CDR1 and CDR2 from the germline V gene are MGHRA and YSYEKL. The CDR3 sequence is CASSQVLFIRGQRNEQFF. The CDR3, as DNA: TGCGCCAGCAGCCAAGTCCTGTTTATCAGGGGCCAGAGAAATGAGCAGTTCTTC.

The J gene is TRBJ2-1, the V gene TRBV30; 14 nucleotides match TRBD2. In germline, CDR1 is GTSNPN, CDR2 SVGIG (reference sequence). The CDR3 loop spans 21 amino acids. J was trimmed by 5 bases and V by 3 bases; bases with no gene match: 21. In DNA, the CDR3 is TGTGCCTGGAGCCCAAAGGCGGGACTAGCGGGGGTCGGGGTTCCAAACAATGAGCAGTTCTTC. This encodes CAWSPKAGLAGVGVPNNEQFF.

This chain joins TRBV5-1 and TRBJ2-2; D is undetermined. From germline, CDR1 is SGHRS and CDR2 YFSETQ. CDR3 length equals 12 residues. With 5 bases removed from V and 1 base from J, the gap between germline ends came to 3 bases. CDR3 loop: CASRQNTGELFF. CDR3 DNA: TGCGCCAGCAGGCAGAACACCGGGGAGCTGTTTTTT.

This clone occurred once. The CDR3 reads CASSLGIGQGEAFF. The CDR3 DNA sequence: TGTGCCAGCAGCTTGGGGATCGGACAGGGGGAAGCTTTCTTT. The chain carries TRBV5-6 and TRBJ1-1; TRBD1 agrees at 9 bases. The V segment lost 0 bases and the J segment 8 bases; nucleotides outside the gene matches: 5. The germline V gene has CDR1 SGHDT and CDR2 YYEEEE. This CDR3 has 14 residues.

In DNA form, the CDR3 reads TGTGCCAGCAGCGTAGACGATCCCAATGAGCAGTTCTTC. Protein product: CASSVDDPNEQFF. The chain links TRBV9 to TRBJ2-1; D unresolved. The V end lost 0 bases, the J end lost 6 bases, and 7 bases lay between the germline ends. The CDR3 covers 13 residues. Germline V gene sequence: CDR1 SGDLS, CDR2 YYNGEE.

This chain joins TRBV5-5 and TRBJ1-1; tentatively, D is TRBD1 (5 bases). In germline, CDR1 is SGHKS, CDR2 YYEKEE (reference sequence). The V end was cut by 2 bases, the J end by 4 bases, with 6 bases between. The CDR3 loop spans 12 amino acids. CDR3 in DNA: TGTGCCAGCAGCTTTGGGGGCACTGAAGCTTTCTTT. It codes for CASSFGGTEAFF.

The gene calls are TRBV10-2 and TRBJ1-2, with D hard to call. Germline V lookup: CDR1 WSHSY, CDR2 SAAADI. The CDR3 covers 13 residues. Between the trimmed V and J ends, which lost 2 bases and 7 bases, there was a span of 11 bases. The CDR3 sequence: CASSEVIRFGYTF. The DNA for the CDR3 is TGCGCCAGCAGTGAGGTGATAAGGTTTGGCTACACCTTC.

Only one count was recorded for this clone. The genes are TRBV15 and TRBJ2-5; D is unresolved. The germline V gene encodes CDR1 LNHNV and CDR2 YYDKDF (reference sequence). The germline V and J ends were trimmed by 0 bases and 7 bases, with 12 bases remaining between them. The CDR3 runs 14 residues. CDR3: CATSRDQAAGTQYF. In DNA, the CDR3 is TGTGCCACCAGCAGAGATCAAGCCGCCGGGACCCAGTACTTC.

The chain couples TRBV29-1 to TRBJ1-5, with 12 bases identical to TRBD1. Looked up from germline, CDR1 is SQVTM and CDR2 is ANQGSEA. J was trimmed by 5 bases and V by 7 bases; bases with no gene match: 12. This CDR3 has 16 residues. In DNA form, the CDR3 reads TGCAGCGCCACCGGCGCCGGGACAGGGGGCGATCAGCCCCAGCATTTT. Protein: CSATGAGTGGDQPQHF.

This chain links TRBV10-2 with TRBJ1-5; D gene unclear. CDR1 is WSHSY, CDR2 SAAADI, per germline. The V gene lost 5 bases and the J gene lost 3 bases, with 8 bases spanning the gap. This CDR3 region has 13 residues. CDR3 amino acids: CASSPSINQPQHF. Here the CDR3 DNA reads TGCGCCAGCAGTCCCTCGATCAATCAGCCCCAGCATTTT.

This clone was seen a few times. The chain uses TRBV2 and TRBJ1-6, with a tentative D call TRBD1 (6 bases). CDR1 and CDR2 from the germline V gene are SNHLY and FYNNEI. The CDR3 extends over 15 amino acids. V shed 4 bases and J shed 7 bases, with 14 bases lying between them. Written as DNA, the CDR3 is TGTGCCAGCAGTGGCTGGAGAGGGGGGAATTCACCCCTCCACTTT. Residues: CASSGWRGGNSPLHF.

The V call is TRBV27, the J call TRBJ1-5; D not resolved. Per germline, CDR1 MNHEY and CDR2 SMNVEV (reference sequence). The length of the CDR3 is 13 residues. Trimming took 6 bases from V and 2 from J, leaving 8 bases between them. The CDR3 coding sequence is TGTGCCAGCAGGGAGTTTGGCAATCAGCCCCAGCATTTT. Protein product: CASREFGNQPQHF.

The CDR3 loop reads CASGRQATYEQYF. The CDR3 DNA is TGTGCCAGCGGGAGACAGGCAACCTACGAGCAGTACTTC. The J gene is TRBJ2-7, the V gene TRBV25-1, with a weak D call TRBD1 (6 bases). The CDR3 spans 13 residues. Deletions cut 8 bases from V and 2 bases from J, with 13 bases between. Per germline, CDR1 MGHDK and CDR2 SYGVNS.

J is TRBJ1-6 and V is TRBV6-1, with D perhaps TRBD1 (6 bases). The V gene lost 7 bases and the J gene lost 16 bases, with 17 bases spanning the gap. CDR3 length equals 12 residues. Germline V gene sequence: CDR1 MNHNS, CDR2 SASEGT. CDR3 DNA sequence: TGTGCCAGCATGGGACAATCCGACGCTCTCCACTTT. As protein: CASMGQSDALHF.

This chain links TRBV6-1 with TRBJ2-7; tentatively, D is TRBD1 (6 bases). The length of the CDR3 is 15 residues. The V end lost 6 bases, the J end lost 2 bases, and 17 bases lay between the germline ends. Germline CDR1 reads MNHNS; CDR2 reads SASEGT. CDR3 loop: CASSLLGTPTYEQYF. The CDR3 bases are TGTGCCAGCAGCCTCCTGGGGACACCAACCTACGAGCAGTACTTC.

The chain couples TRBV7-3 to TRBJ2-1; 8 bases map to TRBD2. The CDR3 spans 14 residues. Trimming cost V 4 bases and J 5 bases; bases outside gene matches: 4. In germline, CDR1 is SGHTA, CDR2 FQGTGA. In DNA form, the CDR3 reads TGTGCCAGCAGCTCCGCGGGAGGAAACAATGAGCAGTTCTTC. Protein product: CASSSAGGNNEQFF.

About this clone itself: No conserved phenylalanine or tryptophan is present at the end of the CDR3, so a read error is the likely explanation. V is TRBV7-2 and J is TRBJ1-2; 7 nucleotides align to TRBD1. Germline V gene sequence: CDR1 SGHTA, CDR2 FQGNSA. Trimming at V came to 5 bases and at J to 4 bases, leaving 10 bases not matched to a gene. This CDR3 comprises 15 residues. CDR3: CASSAGRGLSYGYTL. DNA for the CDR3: TGTGCCAGCAGCGCCGGGAGGGGGCTGAGCTATGGCTACACCCTC.

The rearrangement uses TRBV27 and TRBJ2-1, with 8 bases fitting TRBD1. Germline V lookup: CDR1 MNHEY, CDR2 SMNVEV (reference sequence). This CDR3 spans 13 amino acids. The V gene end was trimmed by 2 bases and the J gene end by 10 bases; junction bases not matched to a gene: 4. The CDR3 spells CASSLQGAAEQFF. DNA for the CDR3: TGTGCCAGCAGTTTACAGGGGGCCGCGGAGCAGTTCTTC.

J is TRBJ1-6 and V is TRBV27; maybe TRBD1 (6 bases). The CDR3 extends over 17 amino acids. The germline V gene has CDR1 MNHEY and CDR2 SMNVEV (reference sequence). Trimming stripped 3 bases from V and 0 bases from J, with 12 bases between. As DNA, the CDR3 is TGTGCCAGCAGTTTTTCGACAGGAGTCTCCTATAATTCACCCCTCCACTTT. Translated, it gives CASSFSTGVSYNSPLHF.

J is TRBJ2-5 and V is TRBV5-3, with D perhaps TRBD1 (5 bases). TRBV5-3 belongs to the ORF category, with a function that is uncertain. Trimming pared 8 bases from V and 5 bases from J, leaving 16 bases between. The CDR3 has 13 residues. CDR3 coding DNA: TGTGCCAGCAGCCCCGACAGTGGCGAGACCCAGTACTTC. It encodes CASSPDSGETQYF.

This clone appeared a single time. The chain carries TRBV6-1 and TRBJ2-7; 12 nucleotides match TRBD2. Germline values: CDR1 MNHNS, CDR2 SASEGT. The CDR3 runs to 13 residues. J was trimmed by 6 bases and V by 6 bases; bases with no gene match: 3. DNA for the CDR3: TGTGCCAGCAGAGGACTAGCGGGGACCGAGCAGTACTTC. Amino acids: CASRGLAGTEQYF.